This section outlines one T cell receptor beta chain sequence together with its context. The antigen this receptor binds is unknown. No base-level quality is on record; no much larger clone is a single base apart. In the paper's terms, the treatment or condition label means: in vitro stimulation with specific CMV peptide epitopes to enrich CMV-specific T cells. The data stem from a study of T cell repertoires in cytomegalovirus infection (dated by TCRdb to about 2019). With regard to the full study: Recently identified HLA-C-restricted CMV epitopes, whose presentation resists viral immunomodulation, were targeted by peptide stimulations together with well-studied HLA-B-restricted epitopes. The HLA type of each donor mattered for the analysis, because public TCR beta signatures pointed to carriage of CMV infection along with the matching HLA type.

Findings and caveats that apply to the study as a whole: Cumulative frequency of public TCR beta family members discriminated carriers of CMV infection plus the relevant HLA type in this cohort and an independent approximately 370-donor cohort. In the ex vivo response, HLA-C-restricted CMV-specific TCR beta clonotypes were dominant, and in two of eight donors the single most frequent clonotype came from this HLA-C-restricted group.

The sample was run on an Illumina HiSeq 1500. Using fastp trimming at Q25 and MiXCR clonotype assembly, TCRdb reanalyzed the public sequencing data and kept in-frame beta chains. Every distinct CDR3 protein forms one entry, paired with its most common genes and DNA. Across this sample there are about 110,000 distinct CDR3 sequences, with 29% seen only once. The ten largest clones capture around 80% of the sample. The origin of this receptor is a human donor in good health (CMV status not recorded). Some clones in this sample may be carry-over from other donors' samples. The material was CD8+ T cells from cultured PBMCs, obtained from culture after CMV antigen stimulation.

The CDR3 reads CSVELQRGYTF. The DNA sequence is given as TGCAGCGTTGAACTCCAGCGGGGCTACACCTTC. Recombination connected TRBV29-1 to TRBJ1-2; too little of a D gene remains to name it. Including cysteine and phenylalanine, the CDR3 has 11 amino acids. The retained sequence is limited to the CDR3, 33 bases, with the frame set at the first base. CDR1 and CDR2, looked up from the germline V gene, are SQVTM and ANQGSEA. V and J lose 2 bases and 8 bases, and a span of 9 bases separates them.